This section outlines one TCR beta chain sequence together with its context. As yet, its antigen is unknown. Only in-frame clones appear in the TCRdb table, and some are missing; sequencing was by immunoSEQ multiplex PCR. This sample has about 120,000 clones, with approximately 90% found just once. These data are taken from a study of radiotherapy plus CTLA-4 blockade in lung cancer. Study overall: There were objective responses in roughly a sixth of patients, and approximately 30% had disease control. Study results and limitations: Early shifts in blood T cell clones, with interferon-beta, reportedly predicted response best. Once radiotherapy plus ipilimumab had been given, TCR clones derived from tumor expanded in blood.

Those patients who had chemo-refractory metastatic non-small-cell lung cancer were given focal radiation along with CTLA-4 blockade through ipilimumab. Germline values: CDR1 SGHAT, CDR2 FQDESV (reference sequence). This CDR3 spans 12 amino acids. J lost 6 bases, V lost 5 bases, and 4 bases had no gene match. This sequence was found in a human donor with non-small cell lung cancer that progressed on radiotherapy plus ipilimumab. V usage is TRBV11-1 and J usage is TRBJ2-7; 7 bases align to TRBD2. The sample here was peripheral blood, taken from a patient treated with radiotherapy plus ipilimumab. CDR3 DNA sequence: TGTGCCAGCAGCCCCTGGGGGGGCGAGCAGTACTTC. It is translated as CASSPWGGEQYF.